These 20 T cell receptor beta chains were all obtained from the same sample, sequenced in a study of identical twins. TCRdb ran MiXCR on the 5' RACE reads and lists one entry per CDR3 protein. The data show 200,000 to 250,000 distinct CDR3 sequences, with under 10% seen just once and approximately 2% held by the top ten. These data also formed part of another study, on yellow fever vaccine responses in identical twins.

The sequenced sample was memory (CD45RO+) T cells sorted from blood. Every receptor here comes from a woman aged 18-29 years in good health.

The chain couples TRBV5-1 to TRBJ1-2, with TRBD1 matching over 7 bases. The J segment lost 0 bases and the V segment lost 3 bases, leaving 2 bases of the junction unmatched. The CDR3 sequence is 14 residues long. The germline gives CDR1 SGHRS, CDR2 YFSETQ. The CDR3 sequence is CASSSGTANYGYTF. The CDR3 nucleotides are TGCGCCAGCAGCTCCGGGACAGCTAACTATGGCTACACCTTC.

This clonotype was observed many times. The V and J genes are TRBV7-2 and TRBJ2-1; 8 nucleotides line up with TRBD2. Germline V gene data show CDR1 as SGHTA and CDR2 as FQGNSA. The trim removed 4 bases at V and 6 bases at J, leaving 11 bases unmatched. The CDR3 runs 16 residues. The CDR3 is CASSSSSGLPFNEQFF. The CDR3 nucleotides read TGTGCCAGCAGCTCCTCTAGCGGGCTTCCCTTCAATGAGCAGTTCTTC.

V usage is TRBV28 and J usage is TRBJ1-1; D is uncertain. Per the germline V gene, CDR1 is MDHEN and CDR2 is SYDVKM. V lost 1 base, J lost 11 bases, and 14 bases lay in between. The CDR3 runs 13 residues. Here the CDR3 DNA reads TGTGCCAGCAGTTTATCGCACAGCCAAAAGGCTTTCTTT. Protein: CASSLSHSQKAFF.

This clonotype was counted between two and nine times. The gene calls are TRBV3-1 and TRBJ2-2, with a weak D call TRBD2 (6 bases). Germline assignment: CDR1 LGHDT and CDR2 YNNKEL (reference sequence). Trimming cost V 6 bases and J 1 base, with 15 bases left between them. The CDR3 consists of 16 residues. CDR3 sequence (DNA): TGTGCCAGCAGAACCGGGAGTACTAGGAACACCGGGGAGCTGTTTTTT. Its protein is CASRTGSTRNTGELFF.

The chain recombines TRBV20-1 with TRBJ2-5; 10 bases agree with TRBD2. The CDR3 totals 18 residues. Trimming at V came to 0 bases and at J to 3 bases, leaving 13 bases not matched to a gene. CDR1 DFQATT and CDR2 SNEGSKA come from the germline V gene (reference sequence). Here the CDR3 DNA reads TGCAGTGCTAGAGATCTTGTCCTAGCGGGAGTTCGTGAAGAGACCCAGTACTTC. It is translated as CSARDLVLAGVREETQYF.

This sequence joins TRBV20-1 and TRBJ2-3; D not certain. V was pared by 8 bases and J by 8 bases, with 14 bases between. Germline CDR1 reads DFQATT; CDR2 reads SNEGSKA (reference sequence). This CDR3 region has 11 residues. The CDR3 here is CSPLPKGTQYF. The CDR3 DNA reads as TGCAGTCCTCTCCCCAAGGGTACGCAGTATTTT.

The CDR3 sequence: CATRTSNTGELFF. The CDR3 nucleotides read TGTGCCACCCGGACCTCGAACACCGGGGAGCTGTTTTTT. The rearrangement links TRBV24-1 to TRBJ2-2; no clear D gene. The CDR3 contains 13 residues. V was shortened by 9 bases and J by 0 bases, with 7 bases between the two germline ends. The germline V gene has CDR1 KGHDR and CDR2 SFDVKD.

V usage is TRBV18 and J usage is TRBJ2-1; possibly TRBD1 for D (6 bases). The V end lost 0 bases, the J end lost 6 bases, and 18 bases lay between the germline ends. The CDR3 length is 17 residues. Germline V gives CDR1 KGHSH, CDR2 LQKENI. The CDR3 sequence: CASSPPGTQGAANEQFF. The CDR3 DNA reads as TGTGCCAGCTCACCACCGGGGACACAGGGTGCTGCCAATGAGCAGTTCTTC.

V is TRBV7-8 and J is TRBJ2-1; 14 bases fit TRBD2. V gave up 1 base and J gave up 7 bases; unmatched junction bases: 9. The CDR3 has 18 amino acids. Germline loops: CDR1 SGHVS, CDR2 FQNEAQ. The CDR3 DNA reads TGTGCCAGCAGCTTAGTCACCGGGACTAGCGGGAGAGGAAATGAGCAGTTCTTC. Translating it yields CASSLVTGTSGRGNEQFF.

This clonotype was counted ten times or more. The chain has TRBV2 and TRBJ2-5, with 10 bases matching TRBD2. V dropped 5 bases and J dropped 5; count of bases not matched to a gene: 8. CDR3 length: 15 residues. The germline V gene encodes CDR1 SNHLY and CDR2 FYNNEI. The CDR3 DNA follows: TGTGCCAGCAGTCGCCTAGCGGGGGCCCTGGAGACCCAGTACTTC. Its translation is CASSRLAGALETQYF.

This clonotype was recorded many times. The rearrangement links TRBV29-1 to TRBJ2-5; D assignment may be TRBD1 or TRBD2 (6 bases each). In germline, CDR1 is SQVTM, CDR2 ANQGSEA. This CDR3 contains 15 residues. With 4 bases removed from V and 5 bases from J, the gap between germline ends came to 20 bases. As DNA, the CDR3 is TGCAGCGTTGTTGGGGGGCAGACCCCAGGGGAGACCCAGTACTTC. Its protein product is CSVVGGQTPGETQYF.

Ten or more counts support this clonotype. The J gene is TRBJ2-1, the V gene TRBV28; perhaps D is TRBD1 or TRBD2 (5 bases each). The CDR3 totals 17 residues. Per the germline V gene, CDR1 is MDHEN and CDR2 is SYDVKM. V dropped 8 bases and J dropped 6 bases, with 26 bases sitting between them. This CDR3 reads CASGSPFGRSGGNEQFF. The CDR3 DNA reads TGTGCCAGCGGGTCCCCCTTCGGTCGGAGTGGGGGCAATGAGCAGTTCTTC.

This clonotype was observed a few times. The genes are TRBV20-1 and TRBJ2-3, with 14 bases matching TRBD2. The CDR3 is 14 amino acids. V shed 3 bases and J 6 bases; nucleotides not matched to a gene: 2. Germline assignment: CDR1 DFQATT and CDR2 SNEGSKA (reference sequence). CDR3 nucleotides: TGCAGTGCTAGGGGACTAGCGGGGGTGGATACGCAGTATTTT. Its protein product is CSARGLAGVDTQYF.

This clonotype was counted a few times. This chain uses TRBV20-1 with TRBJ2-7, with 8 bases that match TRBD1. The J segment lost 5 bases and the V segment lost 4 bases, leaving 4 bases of the junction unmatched. Looked up from germline, CDR1 is DFQATT and CDR2 is SNEGSKA (reference sequence). This CDR3 has 12 residues. The CDR3 spells CSATDRAHEQYF. CDR3 DNA: TGCAGTGCTACGGACAGGGCGCACGAGCAGTACTTC.

This clonotype has just a few counts. The chain joins TRBV6-2 or TRBV6-3 to TRBJ2-7; D perhaps matches TRBD2 (7 bases). Germline CDR1 is MNHEY and CDR2 is SVGEGT. The CDR3 spans 17 residues. V shed 5 bases and J shed 0 bases, with 20 bases lying between them. The CDR3 sequence: CASSRAAGASSSYEQYF. The DNA for the CDR3 is TGTGCCAGCAGTCGGGCGGCGGGGGCCTCGAGCTCCTACGAGCAGTACTTC.

This clonotype was detected many times. The chain links TRBV11-2 to TRBJ2-1, with D possibly TRBD1 on 6 matching bases. Trimming cost V 5 bases and J 4 bases, with 18 bases left between them. This CDR3 comprises 16 residues. Germline values: CDR1 SGHAT, CDR2 FQNNGV. For the CDR3, the DNA is TGTGCCAGCAGCCCGATCACAGGGTCTAGATACAATGAGCAGTTCTTC. Amino acid sequence: CASSPITGSRYNEQFF. Variable domain in full (rest from reference TRBV11-2 and TRBJ2-1): EAGVAQSPRYKIIEKRQSVAFWCNPISGHATLYWYQQILGQGPKLLIQFQNNGVVDDSQLPKDRFSAERLKGVDSTLKIQPAKLEDSAVYLCASSPITGSRYNEQFFGPGTRLTVL.

This clonotype was seen a handful of times. The V gene is TRBV24-1, the J gene TRBJ1-5; D gene ambiguous. Germline assignment: CDR1 KGHDR and CDR2 SFDVKD. The CDR3 runs 14 residues. Trimming stripped 0 bases from V and 6 bases from J, with 8 bases between. DNA of the CDR3: TGTGCCACCAGTGATTTGGGGCAAGGTCAGCCCCAGCATTTT. Translating gives CATSDLGQGQPQHF.

This clonotype was detected ten times or more. The rearrangement links TRBV5-1 to TRBJ1-2; TRBD1 matches 7 bases. V shed 2 bases, J shed 0 bases, and the junction held 10 bases outside the gene matches. The germline V gene has CDR1 SGHRS and CDR2 YFSETQ. CDR3 length: 17 amino acids. The CDR3 sequence: CASSLRQGIRANYGYTF. DNA for the CDR3: TGCGCCAGCAGCTTACGACAGGGCATCCGAGCTAACTATGGCTACACCTTC.

This clonotype was seen more than once but under ten times. The chain links TRBV4-3 to TRBJ2-3; D is unclear. Trimming pared 0 bases from V and 4 bases from J, leaving 11 bases between. The CDR3 is 15 amino acids. Germline loops: CDR1 LGHNA, CDR2 YSLEER. The CDR3 bases are TGCGCCAGCAGCCAAGATCTAGGGTTGGCAGATACGCAGTATTTT. Its translation is CASSQDLGLADTQYF.

This clonotype was counted at least ten times. This sequence joins TRBV20-1 and TRBJ2-5; TRBD1 agrees at 10 bases. Germline V gene sequence: CDR1 DFQATT, CDR2 SNEGSKA (reference sequence). V lost 6 bases to trimming and J lost 5 bases; unmatched junction nucleotides: 9. The CDR3 covers 14 residues. CDR3 region: CSAEDRGGTETQYF. In DNA form, the CDR3 reads TGCAGTGCAGAGGACAGGGGGGGAACGGAGACCCAGTACTTC.